Below, 13 T cell receptor beta chains from the same sample are listed, as sequenced in a study of patients and donors after allogeneic stem cell transplantation. TCRdb fed the RT-PCR reads into MiXCR, producing one record per CDR3 protein. The top ten hold 11% of the sample, which has approximately 200,000 distinct CDR3 sequences, 13% to 15% seen once. The sample comprised blood, either unsorted or a sorted T cell fraction (not recorded which). All receptors derive from a human donor who was either an allogeneic HSCT recipient or a stem cell or donor lymphocyte infusion donor (not recorded which). It is not recorded whose cells these are; they may come from a transplant donor.

In its sample, this clonotype was seen many times. J is TRBJ1-1 and V is TRBV3-1; D remains ambiguous. Germline-derived CDR1 and CDR2 are LGHDT and YNNKEL (reference sequence). With 1 base removed from V and 1 base from J, the gap between germline ends came to 7 bases. CDR3 length equals 14 residues. DNA of the CDR3: TGTGCCAGCAGCCAAGTGGCGGGGAACACTGAAGCTTTCTTT. Translation gives CASSQVAGNTEAFF.

This clonotype has at least ten counts. The chain joins TRBV7-2 to TRBJ2-5; D gene ambiguous. The CDR3 is made up of 15 amino acids. V was cut by 0 bases and J by 5 bases, with 13 bases left in between. CDR1 is SGHTA, CDR2 FQGNSA, per germline. The CDR3 loop is CASSLAGSWKETQYF. The CDR3 bases are TGTGCCAGCAGCTTAGCTGGTAGCTGGAAGGAGACCCAGTACTTC.

A few counts support this clonotype. V usage is TRBV4-3 and J usage is TRBJ1-1; D remains unclear. The germline V gene encodes CDR1 LGHNA and CDR2 YSLEER. V gave up 0 bases and J gave up 5 bases, with 13 bases separating them. This CDR3 is 15 amino acids long. As DNA, the CDR3 is TGCGCCAGCAGCCAAGAGGGAGGCCGTGATACTGAAGCTTTCTTT. Amino acids: CASSQEGGRDTEAFF.

A few counts support this clonotype. The rearrangement links TRBV6-1 to TRBJ1-2; a weak D match, TRBD1 (6 bases). Germline CDR1 MNHNS, CDR2 SASEGT. This CDR3 has 17 amino acids. V was cut by 7 bases and J by 2 bases, with 23 bases left in between. The chain's CDR3 is CASTFGSGTRLNYGYTF. Here the CDR3 DNA reads TGTGCCAGCACTTTTGGGTCCGGGACACGCTTAAACTATGGCTACACCTTC.

This clonotype was detected a few times. The chain recombines TRBV6-1 with TRBJ2-3; D gene ambiguous. Germline assignment: CDR1 MNHNS and CDR2 SASEGT. The CDR3 spans 11 residues. V was trimmed by 6 bases and J by 4 bases, leaving 5 bases between them. CDR3 region: CASSAPDTQYF. DNA for the CDR3: TGTGCCAGCAGCGCTCCAGATACGCAGTATTTT.

As regards this clonotype: A clone one base away is much larger, so this may be a read error. CDR3: CSARGRGGSGANVLSF. CDR3 nucleotides: TGCAGTGCTAGAGGGCGGGGCGGCTCTGGGGCCAACGTCCTGTCTTTC. The rearrangement joins TRBV20-1 to TRBJ2-6; the D gene is possibly TRBD2 (6 bases). The length of the CDR3 is 16 residues. Germline V gene lookup returns CDR1 DFQATT and CDR2 SNEGSKA (reference sequence).

In its sample, this clonotype was seen a few times. This chain uses TRBV6-5 with TRBJ2-2; TRBD1 agrees at 9 bases. The CDR3 length is 15 residues. Per germline, CDR1 MNHEY and CDR2 SVGAGI. Trimming removed 4 bases from V and 4 bases from J; junction bases left unmatched: 4. The CDR3 DNA is TGTGCCAGCAGTTCGACAGGGGGGGTCACCGGGGAGCTGTTTTTT. It specifies CASSSTGGVTGELFF.

This clonotype was detected ten times or more. The J gene is TRBJ1-1, the V gene TRBV5-6; possibly TRBD1 for D (6 bases). This CDR3 has 14 residues. The ends were cut back, 0 bases at V and 5 bases at J, with 11 bases in the middle. Looked up from germline, CDR1 is SGHDT and CDR2 is YYEEEE. CDR3 sequence reads: CASSLGRGRTEAFF. The CDR3 DNA follows: TGTGCCAGCAGCTTGGGTAGGGGGAGGACTGAAGCTTTCTTT.

V usage is TRBV20-1 and J usage is TRBJ1-5, with TRBD1 matching over 9 bases. The CDR3 runs to 13 residues. Germline V gives CDR1 DFQATT, CDR2 SNEGSKA (reference sequence). Trimming at V came to 4 bases and at J to 4 bases, leaving 2 bases not matched to a gene. The CDR3 DNA is TGCAGTGCTAATGGACAGGGGAATCAGCCCCAGCATTTT. This sequence encodes CSANGQGNQPQHF.

This clonotype was detected ten times or more. The rearrangement joins TRBV12-3 or TRBV12-4 to TRBJ2-1; tentative D call: TRBD1 (5 bases). This CDR3 spans 15 amino acids. Trimming shortened V by 1 base and J by 2 bases, and 9 bases separated the two germline ends. The CDR3 DNA reads as TGTGCCAGCAGTTTAGTCCTAGGGGCCTACAATGAGCAGTTCTTC. It encodes CASSLVLGAYNEQFF.

The sample holds many counts of this clonotype. This chain links TRBV3-1 with TRBJ2-1; TRBD2 agrees at 10 bases. This CDR3 has 15 residues. V dropped 6 bases and J dropped 6; count of bases not matched to a gene: 8. Germline V gives CDR1 LGHDT, CDR2 YNNKEL (reference sequence). CDR3: CASSPSGRFRNEQFF. The CDR3 coding sequence is TGTGCCAGCAGTCCTAGCGGGAGATTCCGCAATGAGCAGTTCTTC.

The chain carries TRBV25-1 and TRBJ2-2; maybe TRBD1 (5 bases). Germline V gene lookup returns CDR1 MGHDK and CDR2 SYGVNS. This CDR3 contains 16 residues. Trimming pared 2 bases from V and 3 bases from J, leaving 13 bases between. This CDR3 reads CASSEQNRRDTGELFF. The CDR3 bases are TGTGCCAGCAGTGAACAAAACAGGAGAGACACCGGGGAGCTGTTTTTT.

V usage is TRBV28 and J usage is TRBJ1-1; D may be TRBD1 (5 bases). Deletions cut 9 bases from V and 4 bases from J, with 18 bases between. Germline loops: CDR1 MDHEN, CDR2 SYDVKM. The CDR3 totals 14 residues. CDR3 in amino acids: CASQRGTDGTEAFF. The CDR3 nucleotides read TGTGCCAGTCAAAGAGGGACTGACGGCACTGAAGCTTTCTTT.